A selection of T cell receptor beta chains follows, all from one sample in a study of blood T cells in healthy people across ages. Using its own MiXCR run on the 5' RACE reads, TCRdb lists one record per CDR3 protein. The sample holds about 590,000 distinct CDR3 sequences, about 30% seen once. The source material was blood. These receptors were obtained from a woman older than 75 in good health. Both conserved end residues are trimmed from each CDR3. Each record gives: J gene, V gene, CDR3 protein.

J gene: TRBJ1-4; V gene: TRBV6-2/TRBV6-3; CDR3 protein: ASSYSKWPAGDEKLF
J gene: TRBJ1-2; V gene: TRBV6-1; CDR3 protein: ASIDRDDYGYT
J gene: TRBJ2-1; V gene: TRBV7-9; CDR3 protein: ASMAASRQDRQF
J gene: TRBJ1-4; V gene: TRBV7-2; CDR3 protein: ASSVAAREKLF
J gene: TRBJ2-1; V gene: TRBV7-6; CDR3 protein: ASSKGLAGGLEQF
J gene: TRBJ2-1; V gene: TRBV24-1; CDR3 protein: ATSDFGPVAEQF
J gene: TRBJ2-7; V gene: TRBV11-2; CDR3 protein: ASSLGRAGEQY
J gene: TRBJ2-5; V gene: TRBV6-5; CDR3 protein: ASSYGTTRGETQY
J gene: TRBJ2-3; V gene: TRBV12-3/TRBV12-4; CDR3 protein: ASSLARLAGGGTDTQY
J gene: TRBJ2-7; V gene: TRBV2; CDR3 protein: ASPSGSSGGSAYEQY
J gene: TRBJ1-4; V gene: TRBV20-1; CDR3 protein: SARQDRTRELF
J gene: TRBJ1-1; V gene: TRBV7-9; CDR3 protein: ASSLGTGNTNTEAF
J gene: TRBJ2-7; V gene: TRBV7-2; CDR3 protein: ASSFRQGAWEQY
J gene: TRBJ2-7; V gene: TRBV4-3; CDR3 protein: ASSRDFTSGSYEQY
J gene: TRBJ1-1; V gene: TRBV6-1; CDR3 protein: ASSVLGEAF
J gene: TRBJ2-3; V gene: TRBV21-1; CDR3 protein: ASSKIGRDRGRTDTQY
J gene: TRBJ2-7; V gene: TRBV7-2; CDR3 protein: ANSSLAGSYSEQY
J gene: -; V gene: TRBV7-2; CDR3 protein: ASGLASSGQGLYEQY
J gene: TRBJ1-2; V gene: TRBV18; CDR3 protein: ASSLLRLSYT
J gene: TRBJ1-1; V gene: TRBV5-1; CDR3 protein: ASSLSHDREAF
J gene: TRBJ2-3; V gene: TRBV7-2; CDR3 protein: ASSLARGRTDTQY
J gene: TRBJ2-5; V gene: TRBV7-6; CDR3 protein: ASRRPLTGEETQY
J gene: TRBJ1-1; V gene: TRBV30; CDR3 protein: AWSNRDEAF
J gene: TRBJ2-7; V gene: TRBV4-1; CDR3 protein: ASSQDAPKGSEQY
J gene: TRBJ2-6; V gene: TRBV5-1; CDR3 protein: ASSLTGKSSGANVLT
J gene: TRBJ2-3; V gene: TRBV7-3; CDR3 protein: ASSPGPSSTDTQY
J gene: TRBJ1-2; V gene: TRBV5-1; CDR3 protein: ASSFGGQYNT
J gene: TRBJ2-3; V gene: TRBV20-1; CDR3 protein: SAHRPGLDPRTDTQY
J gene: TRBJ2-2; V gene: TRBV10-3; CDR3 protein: AITEGGGATGELF
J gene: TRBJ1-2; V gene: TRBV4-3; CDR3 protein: ASSQEGGQGGYGYT
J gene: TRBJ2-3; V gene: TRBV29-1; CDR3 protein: SGRLAASTDTQY
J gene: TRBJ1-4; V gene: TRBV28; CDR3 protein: ASRLGTNEKLF
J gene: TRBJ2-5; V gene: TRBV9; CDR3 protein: ASTLGLAEETQY
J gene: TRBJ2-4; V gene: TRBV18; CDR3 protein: ASSPGQAGEQY
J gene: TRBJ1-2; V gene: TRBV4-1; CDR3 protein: ASSQLTGNYGYT
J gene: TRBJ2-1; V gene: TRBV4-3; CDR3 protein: ASSQEWRYNEQF
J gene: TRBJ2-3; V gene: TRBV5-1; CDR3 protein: ASSRDSPTDTQY
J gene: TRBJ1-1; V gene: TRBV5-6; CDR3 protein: ASSPQGQIATEAF
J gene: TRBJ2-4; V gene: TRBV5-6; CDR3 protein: ASSRRLLAKNIQY
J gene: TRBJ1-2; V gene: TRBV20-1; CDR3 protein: SARSAGWGAVDYGYT
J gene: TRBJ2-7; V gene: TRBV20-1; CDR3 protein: SARGLQRGDESYEQY
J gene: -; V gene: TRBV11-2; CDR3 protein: ASSSPRAATYNEQY
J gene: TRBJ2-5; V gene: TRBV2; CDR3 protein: ASSDAARAETQY
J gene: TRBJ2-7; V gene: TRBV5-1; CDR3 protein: ASSSRQGHEQY
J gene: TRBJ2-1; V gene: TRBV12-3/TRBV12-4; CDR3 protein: ASRAIDRRAYNEQF
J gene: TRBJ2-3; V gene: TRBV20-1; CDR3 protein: SAPRPSGGAGTQY